The 7 T cell receptor beta chains below all came from one sample that was sequenced in a study of blood T cells in healthy people across ages. Combining a sample-barcoded 5' primer with a J-beta primer mix, a second PCR ran for about 6 to 12 cycles. TCRdb recomputed calls from the 5' RACE reads with MiXCR, one row per CDR3 protein. The repertoire has 1.4 million to 1.5 million distinct CDR3 sequences, 42% of them found once; the top ten carry 7.9%. The sample comprised blood. Source of these receptors: a woman aged 18-29 years in good health.

This clonotype has just a few counts. This chain connects TRBV10-3 to TRBJ2-5, with TRBD1 matching over 9 bases. J was trimmed by 0 bases and V by 6 bases; bases with no gene match: 2. The V gene's germline CDR1 is ENHRY and CDR2 SYGVKD. The CDR3 totals 14 residues. This CDR3 reads CAISGTGNQETQYF. The CDR3 DNA sequence: TGTGCCATCAGCGGGACAGGGAACCAAGAGACCCAGTACTTC.

This clonotype has a handful of counts. This chain uses TRBV7-2 with TRBJ2-1; TRBD2 aligns across 16 bases. From germline, CDR1 is SGHTA and CDR2 FQGNSA. Losses at the gene ends were 5 bases for V and 9 bases for J; bases not matched to a gene: 7. The CDR3 covers 16 residues. CDR3 loop: CASSPTGLAGGGEQFF. The CDR3 DNA reads as TGTGCCAGCAGCCCTACGGGACTAGCGGGAGGGGGTGAGCAGTTCTTC.

This rearrangement joins TRBV6-5 to TRBJ2-3; D possibly uses TRBD1 or TRBD2 (6 bases each). Germline lookup yields CDR1 MNHEY and CDR2 SVGAGI. V lost 2 bases, J lost 2 bases, and 17 bases lay in between. This CDR3 is built from 17 residues. The chain's CDR3 is CASSYGGQREITDTQYF. DNA of the CDR3: TGTGCCAGCAGTTACGGGGGGCAGCGCGAGATCACAGATACGCAGTATTTT.

This chain uses TRBV7-2 with TRBJ1-1; 9 nucleotides line up with TRBD1. Germline V gives CDR1 SGHTA, CDR2 FQGNSA. This CDR3 has 14 amino acids. Trimming took 6 bases from V and 11 from J; bases not matched to a gene: 13. The CDR3 reads CASSLQGATGRAFF. The CDR3 DNA sequence: TGTGCCAGCAGTCTACAGGGGGCTACGGGACGGGCTTTCTTT.

The V gene is TRBV12-3 or TRBV12-4, the J gene TRBJ2-7, with 9 bases that match TRBD1. The CDR3 is made up of 15 amino acids. V trimming: 3 bases; J trimming: 0 bases; junction bases outside the gene matches: 3. The CDR3 loop is CASSFGTGNSYEQYF. CDR3 sequence (DNA): TGTGCCAGCAGTTTTGGGACAGGGAACTCCTACGAGCAGTACTTC.

In this sample, this clonotype turned up a few times. The chain has TRBV5-1 and TRBJ2-1; TRBD1 is a possible D gene (5 bases). The CDR3 totals 13 residues. Germline V gives CDR1 SGHRS, CDR2 YFSETQ. V shed 4 bases and J shed 7 bases, with 12 bases lying between them. The chain's CDR3 is CASSGPRVNEQFF. CDR3 sequence (DNA): TGCGCCAGCAGCGGGCCCAGGGTTAATGAGCAGTTCTTC. Combining the CDR3 with reference TRBV5-1 and TRBJ2-1 gives the whole variable domain KAGVTQTPRYLIKTRGQQVTLSCSPISGHRSVSWYQQTPGQGLQFLFEYFSETQRNKGNFPGRFSGRQFSNSRSEMNVSTLELGDSALYLCASSGPRVNEQFFGPGTRLTVL.

This clonotype was seen a few times. For the CDR3, the DNA is TGTGCCAGCAGACTAGCGTGGTACGAGCAGTACTTC. The encoded protein is CASRLAWYEQYF. The V call is TRBV2, the J call TRBJ2-7; 7 bases fit TRBD2. The CDR3 has 12 residues. CDR1 is SNHLY, CDR2 FYNNEI, per germline. V dropped 6 bases and J dropped 4; count of bases not matched to a gene: 3.